Following are 15 T cell receptor beta chains from one sample sequenced in a study of T cells expressing NK-cell markers (TCRdb year 2020). Receptor libraries were prepared by 5' RACE. The data were produced on an Illumina HiSeq 2000. TCRdb reprocessed the reads and provides one entry for every CDR3 protein sequence; no DNA is given. The sample's clone listing holds approximately 170,000 distinct CDR3 sequences. Around 21% of the sample comes from the top ten. Sequencing input: blood T cells: a sorted CD56 or NKG2C T cell subset, CD4+ or CD8+ T cells, or bulk PBMC T cells (not recorded which). These receptors were obtained from a man aged 18-75 years in good health.

The V call is TRBV6-4, the J call TRBJ2-2. This CDR3 has 14 amino acids. Germline V gives CDR1 MRHNA, CDR2 SNTAGT. CDR3 amino acids: CASIEPHLTGELFF.

The gene calls are TRBV28 and TRBJ2-3; the D call from TCRdb, TRBD2, cannot be confirmed without DNA. This CDR3 is built from 15 residues. Germline V gene lookup returns CDR1 MDHEN and CDR2 SYDVKM. The CDR3 sequence: CASRLEDRLTDTQYF.

The rearrangement joins TRBV6-5 to TRBJ2-7; the TCRdb call, TRBD2, lacks DNA for checking. Germline CDR1 and CDR2: MNHEY and SVGAGI. The CDR3 is 14 residues long. CDR3 in amino acids: CASSLAGYLLEQYF.

The chain employs TRBV14 and TRBJ2-2; as DNA is missing, the TRBD1 call by TCRdb cannot be tested. Germline V CDR1 and CDR2: SGHDN, FVKESK. The CDR3 totals 15 residues. CDR3 loop: CASSLTGSLAGELFF.

The CDR3 sequence: CASSLGQGWEAFF. The chain joins TRBV27 to TRBJ1-1; with no DNA, the TCRdb D assignment of TRBD1 cannot be verified. The CDR3 sequence is 13 residues long. CDR1 and CDR2 (germline): MNHEY, SMNVEV (reference sequence).

The rearrangement uses TRBV5-1 and TRBJ1-2; lacking DNA, the TRBD1 call made by TCRdb goes unchecked. Germline-derived CDR1 and CDR2 are SGHRS and YFSETQ. This CDR3 comprises 16 residues. CDR3 loop: CASSSLGTEINYGYTF. Based on the CDR3 plus reference TRBV5-1 and TRBJ1-2, the full variable domain is KAGVTQTPRYLIKTRGQQVTLSCSPISGHRSVSWYQQTPGQGLQFLFEYFSETQRNKGNFPGRFSGRQFSNSRSEMNVSTLELGDSALYLCASSSLGTEINYGYTFGSGTRLTVV.

J is TRBJ1-5 and V is TRBV11-2; the TCRdb D gene call, TRBD1, has no DNA to confirm it. Germline-derived CDR1 and CDR2 are SGHAT and FQNNGV. CDR3 length equals 16 residues. The CDR3 loop is CASSIGTGGGNQPQHF.

The CDR3 here is CASSDWGQRNTEAFF. The V call is TRBV25-1, the J call TRBJ1-1; TCRdb selects TRBD1, and the lack of DNA leaves this call unchecked. The CDR3 has 15 amino acids. Germline V lookup: CDR1 MGHDK, CDR2 SYGVNS.

The rearrangement joins TRBV5-1 to TRBJ2-7; TCRdb picks TRBD1, but there is no DNA to check that call. Per germline, CDR1 SGHRS and CDR2 YFSETQ. This CDR3 has 14 residues. The CDR3 here is CASSHRTDSYEQYF.

This rearrangement joins TRBV7-2 to TRBJ1-4. From germline, CDR1 is SGHTA and CDR2 FQGNSA. This CDR3 has 16 amino acids. The CDR3 loop reads CASSLVEGRANEKLFF.

The rearrangement uses TRBV5-1 and TRBJ2-6. From germline, CDR1 is SGHRS and CDR2 YFSETQ. The CDR3 sequence is 18 residues long. This CDR3 is CASSFFSTQSSGANVLTF.

This chain uses TRBV7-6 with TRBJ2-3. Germline CDR1 and CDR2: SGHVS and FNYEAQ. CDR3 length: 13 residues. CDR3 protein: CASSLAGPDTQYF. Using reference TRBV7-6 and TRBJ2-3 for the parts outside the CDR3, the full variable domain is GAGVSQSPRYKVTKRGQDVALRCDPISGHVSLYWYRQALGQGPEFLTYFNYEAQQDKSGLPNDRFSAERPEGSISTLTIQRTEQRDSAMYRCASSLAGPDTQYFGPGTRLTVL.

This chain links TRBV5-8 with TRBJ1-5; there is no DNA to check the TCRdb D call of TRBD1. Germline CDR1 SGHTS, CDR2 YDEGEE. This CDR3 region has 15 residues. This CDR3 is CASSAGTGFGQPQHF.

The rearrangement links TRBV9 to TRBJ2-7; with no DNA, the TCRdb D assignment of TRBD1 cannot be verified. CDR1 and CDR2 from the germline V gene are SGDLS and YYNGEE. This CDR3 has 14 residues. The CDR3 region is CASSPRGEDYEQYF. Using reference TRBV9 and TRBJ2-7 for the parts outside the CDR3, the full variable domain is DSGVTQTPKHLITATGQRVTLRCSPRSGDLSVYWYQQSLDQGLQFLIQYYNGEERAKGNILERFSAQQFPDLHSELNLSSLELGDSALYFCASSPRGEDYEQYFGPGTRLTVT.

V and J are TRBV6-1 and TRBJ2-1; TCRdb's D gene call, TRBD2, goes unchecked for lack of DNA. In germline, CDR1 is MNHNS, CDR2 SASEGT. The CDR3 consists of 14 residues. CDR3 sequence: CASSEVLGLDEQFF.